This T cell receptor (beta chain) stems from a study of shared clonotypes between healthy human individuals. The table came from immunoSEQ multiplex PCR; TCRdb's copy has only in-frame clones and leaves some out. The table records around 690,000 clones, 90% of them present only once. Germline loops: CDR1 GTSNPN, CDR2 SVGIG (reference sequence). This CDR3 spans 15 amino acids. Trimming shortened V by 1 base and J by 0 bases, and 10 bases separated the two germline ends. The chain has TRBV30 and TRBJ2-1; D perhaps matches TRBD2 (5 bases). Sequencing input: memory CD8+ T cells from PBMCs. Indicated subset: CD45RO+ cells pooled with CCR7-negative TemRA cells. The sequence was collected from a man aged 18 to 35 in good health. Some clones in this sample may be carry-over from other donors' samples. The CDR3 DNA reads as TGTGCCTGGAGTGGCGGGTTGAGCTCCTACAATGAGCAGTTCTTC. This encodes CAWSGGLSSYNEQFF.